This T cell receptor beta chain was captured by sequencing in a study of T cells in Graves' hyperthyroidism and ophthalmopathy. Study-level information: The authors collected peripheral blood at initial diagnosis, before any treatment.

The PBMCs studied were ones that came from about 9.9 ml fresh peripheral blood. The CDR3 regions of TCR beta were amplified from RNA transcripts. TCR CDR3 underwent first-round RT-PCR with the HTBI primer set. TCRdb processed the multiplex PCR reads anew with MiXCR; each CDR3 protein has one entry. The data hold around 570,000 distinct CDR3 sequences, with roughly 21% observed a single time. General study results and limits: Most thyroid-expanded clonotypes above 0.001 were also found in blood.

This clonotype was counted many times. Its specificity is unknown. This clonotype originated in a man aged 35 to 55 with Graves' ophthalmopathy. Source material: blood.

The CDR3 DNA sequence: TGTGCCAGCAGCCATACGACAGGCCTTAATGAAAAACTGTTTTTT. Translating gives CASSHTTGLNEKLFF. The V and J genes are TRBV3-1 and TRBJ1-4, with D perhaps matching TRBD1 (6 bases). The germline V gene has CDR1 LGHDT and CDR2 YNNKEL (reference sequence). The CDR3 extends over 15 amino acids. V lost 3 bases and J lost 4, with 12 bases in between.